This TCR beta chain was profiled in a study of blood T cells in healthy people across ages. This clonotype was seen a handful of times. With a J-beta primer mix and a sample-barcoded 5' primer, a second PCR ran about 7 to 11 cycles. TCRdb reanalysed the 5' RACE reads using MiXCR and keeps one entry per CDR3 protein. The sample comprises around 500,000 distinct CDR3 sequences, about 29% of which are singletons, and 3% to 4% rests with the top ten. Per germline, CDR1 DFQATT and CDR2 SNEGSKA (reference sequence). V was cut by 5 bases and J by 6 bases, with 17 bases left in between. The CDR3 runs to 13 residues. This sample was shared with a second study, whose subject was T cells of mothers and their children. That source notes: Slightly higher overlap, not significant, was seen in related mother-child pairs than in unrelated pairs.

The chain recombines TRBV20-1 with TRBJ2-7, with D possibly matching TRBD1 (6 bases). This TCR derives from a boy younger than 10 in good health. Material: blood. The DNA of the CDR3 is TGCAGTGCTGGAGGTTCCGGGACACCCGAGCAGTACTTC. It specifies CSAGGSGTPEQYF.